A selection of T cell receptor beta chains follows, all from one sample in a study of cytomegalovirus exposure and HLA in healthy donors. TCRdb keeps only in-frame clones here, not all; method: immunoSEQ multiplex PCR. Seen here are tens of thousands of clones, around 94% observed once, and the top ten hold roughly 0.6%. Sequences were obtained from PBMCs. The receptors originated from a woman younger than 30 in good health and CMV-seronegative. The CDR3 runs from the conserved cysteine through the conserved F or W. Fields, in order: V gene, J gene, clone size, D gene, CDR3 DNA, CDR3 protein. D genes are given only for firm matches. Rows may omit the clone size; those that give it use once, few, many or a size class.

v_gene: TRBV6-5
j_gene: TRBJ2-7
abundance: .
d_gene: .
CDR3nt: TGTGCCAGCAGTTTGACAGTATACTACGAGCAGTACTTC
CDR3aa: CASSLTVYYEQYF

v_gene: TRBV2
j_gene: TRBJ2-5
abundance: .
d_gene: .
CDR3nt: TGTGCCAGCAGTGAACTTGTTACGGTAAAGACCCAGTACTTC
CDR3aa: CASSELVTVKTQYF

v_gene: TRBV4-2
j_gene: TRBJ2-6
abundance: once
d_gene: .
CDR3nt: TGTGCCAGCAGCCAAGAGGACGGGACTGGGGCCAACGTCCTGACTTTC
CDR3aa: CASSQEDGTGANVLTF

v_gene: TRBV19
j_gene: TRBJ1-2
abundance: .
d_gene: .
CDR3nt: TGTGCCAGTAGTATTTTTGGTCCTAGCTATGGCTACACCTTC
CDR3aa: CASSIFGPSYGYTF

v_gene: TRBV7-9
j_gene: TRBJ1-1
abundance: once
d_gene: .
CDR3nt: TGTGCCAGCAGCACCCAGGTTGTGGCCACTGAAGCTTTCTTT
CDR3aa: CASSTQVVATEAFF

v_gene: TRBV5-1
j_gene: TRBJ1-4
abundance: .
d_gene: .
CDR3nt: TGCGCCAGCAGCTTGGTCGCAGGGGAGAGGGAAAAACTGTTTTTT
CDR3aa: CASSLVAGEREKLFF

v_gene: TRBV30
j_gene: TRBJ1-6
abundance: .
d_gene: .
CDR3nt: TGTGCCTGGAGTGTACCCGACAGACCGACTTCACCCCTCCACTTT
CDR3aa: CAWSVPDRPTSPLHF

v_gene: TRBV9
j_gene: TRBJ2-3
abundance: once
d_gene: TRBD2
CDR3nt: TGTGCCAGCAGCGCGACTAGCGGGTATATCCGAGATACGCAGTATTTT
CDR3aa: CASSATSGYIRDTQYF

v_gene: TRBV7-9
j_gene: TRBJ2-6
abundance: .
d_gene: .
CDR3nt: TGTGCCAGCAGCTCCGGGACACCGGGCGAAGGGGCCAACGTCCTGACTTTC
CDR3aa: CASSSGTPGEGANVLTF

v_gene: TRBV23-1
j_gene: TRBJ1-5
abundance: .
d_gene: .
CDR3nt: TGCGCCAGCAGTCAATTTGAACAGGGACTAAATCAGCCCCAGCATTTT
CDR3aa: CASSQFEQGLNQPQHF

v_gene: TRBV7-8
j_gene: TRBJ1-1
abundance: .
d_gene: TRBD1
CDR3nt: TGTGCCAGCAGCCCGGACAGGGGGACCATAAACACTGAAGCTTTCTTT
CDR3aa: CASSPDRGTINTEAFF

v_gene: TRBV7-3
j_gene: TRBJ2-7
abundance: .
d_gene: TRBD1
CDR3nt: TGTGCCAGCAGCTTAGGGACAGTGGGTTCTCAGCAGTACTTC
CDR3aa: CASSLGTVGSQQYF

v_gene: TRBV5-6
j_gene: TRBJ2-7
abundance: .
d_gene: .
CDR3nt: TGTGCCAGCAGCATGGGGCAGGGCTACGAGCAGTACTTC
CDR3aa: CASSMGQGYEQYF

v_gene: TRBV18
j_gene: TRBJ2-7
abundance: .
d_gene: .
CDR3nt: TGTGCCAGCTCACCACCATCAGCCGGGGAGCAGTACTTC
CDR3aa: CASSPPSAGEQYF

v_gene: TRBV7-8
j_gene: TRBJ1-2
abundance: .
d_gene: TRBD1
CDR3nt: TGTGCCAGCAGCTTAGATCGGACAGGGTATGGCTACACCTTC
CDR3aa: CASSLDRTGYGYTF

v_gene: TRBV9
j_gene: TRBJ1-1
abundance: .
d_gene: TRBD1
CDR3nt: TGTGCCAGCAGCGGCCGGACAGGGAACACTGAAGCTTTCTTT
CDR3aa: CASSGRTGNTEAFF

v_gene: TRBV5-1
j_gene: TRBJ1-2
abundance: .
d_gene: TRBD1
CDR3nt: TGCGCCAGCAGCCTCGGACAGGGGTTTGTCCAAGGCTACACCTTC
CDR3aa: CASSLGQGFVQGYTF

v_gene: TRBV6-1
j_gene: TRBJ2-3
abundance: .
d_gene: TRBD2
CDR3nt: TGTGCCAGCGGGGGGGGTAGCGGGGCCCCAGATACGCAGTATTTT
CDR3aa: CASGGGSGAPDTQYF

v_gene: TRBV28
j_gene: TRBJ1-2
abundance: .
d_gene: .
CDR3nt: TGTGCCAGCAGTTCCGCATCGACAGAGGATGGCTACACCTTC
CDR3aa: CASSSASTEDGYTF

v_gene: TRBV4-1
j_gene: TRBJ1-6
abundance: .
d_gene: TRBD1
CDR3nt: TGCGCCAGCAGCCGAGGACAGGGGGCTTCAGGTAATTCACCCCTCCACTTT
CDR3aa: CASSRGQGASGNSPLHF

v_gene: TRBV30
j_gene: TRBJ2-3
abundance: once
d_gene: .
CDR3nt: TGTGCCTGGAGTCCGCTCAGTCTAGCGAGGAGCACAGATACGCAGTATTTT
CDR3aa: CAWSPLSLARSTDTQYF

v_gene: TRBV11-2
j_gene: TRBJ1-1
abundance: .
d_gene: .
CDR3nt: TGTGCCAGCAGCTTAATTCGTCAGTCTGACACTGAAGCTTTCTTT
CDR3aa: CASSLIRQSDTEAFF

v_gene: TRBV19
j_gene: TRBJ2-4
abundance: .
d_gene: TRBD1
CDR3nt: TGTGCCAGTAGTTCTCCAGGGGGAAGAAACATTCAGTACTTC
CDR3aa: CASSSPGGRNIQYF

v_gene: TRBV10-1
j_gene: TRBJ2-3
abundance: .
d_gene: TRBD1
CDR3nt: TGCGCCCGAGAGGGGACAGGGGTCCCGGATACGCAGTATTTT
CDR3aa: CAREGTGVPDTQYF

v_gene: TRBV7-3
j_gene: TRBJ2-2
abundance: once
d_gene: TRBD2
CDR3nt: TGTGCCAGCAGCTTAACGGGACTACGGACCGGGGAGCTGTTTTTT
CDR3aa: CASSLTGLRTGELFF

v_gene: TRBV9
j_gene: TRBJ1-1
abundance: once
d_gene: .
CDR3nt: TGTGCCAGCAGCGAACATACCATGAACACTGAAGCTTTCTTT
CDR3aa: CASSEHTMNTEAFF

v_gene: TRBV2
j_gene: TRBJ2-1
abundance: .
d_gene: TRBD2
CDR3nt: TGTGCCAGCAGTTCTTTTTTACTAGCGGGGGGGTACAATGAGCAGTTCTTC
CDR3aa: CASSSFLLAGGYNEQFF

v_gene: TRBV9
j_gene: TRBJ2-7
abundance: .
d_gene: TRBD2
CDR3nt: TGTGCCAGCAGCGGGACTAGCCCCTCGGGGGAGCAGTACTTC
CDR3aa: CASSGTSPSGEQYF

v_gene: TRBV9
j_gene: TRBJ2-3
abundance: .
d_gene: TRBD2
CDR3nt: TGTGCCAGCAGCGTTTCCGGATCCGGGACTAGAGTCACAGATACGCAGTATTTT
CDR3aa: CASSVSGSGTRVTDTQYF

v_gene: TRBV2
j_gene: TRBJ2-6
abundance: .
d_gene: .
CDR3nt: TGTGCCAGCAGTTACTCCTCCTGGACGGGGAACTCTGGGGCCAACGTCCTGACTTTC
CDR3aa: CASSYSSWTGNSGANVLTF

v_gene: TRBV9
j_gene: TRBJ2-7
abundance: .
d_gene: .
CDR3nt: TGTGCCAGCAGCTTCTCCGGGACTTTGGACGAGCAGTACTTC
CDR3aa: CASSFSGTLDEQYF

v_gene: TRBV27
j_gene: TRBJ2-7
abundance: .
d_gene: TRBD2
CDR3nt: TGTGCCAGCAGTGAAGAAACTAGCGGGGTTGGTTTCGAGCAGTACTTC
CDR3aa: CASSEETSGVGFEQYF

v_gene: TRBV7-8
j_gene: TRBJ1-4
abundance: .
d_gene: .
CDR3nt: TGTGCCAGCAGCTTAAGGGCCAGGGTAAATGAAAAACTGTTTTTT
CDR3aa: CASSLRARVNEKLFF

v_gene: TRBV19
j_gene: TRBJ2-7
abundance: .
d_gene: .
CDR3nt: TGTGCCAGTAGTCTAGACACGAGGAGCTCCTACGAGCAGTACTTC
CDR3aa: CASSLDTRSSYEQYF

v_gene: TRBV28
j_gene: TRBJ2-7
abundance: .
d_gene: .
CDR3nt: TGTGCCAGCACTGACAGGTACGCCGAGCAGTACTTC
CDR3aa: CASTDRYAEQYF

v_gene: TRBV6-6
j_gene: TRBJ1-2
abundance: .
d_gene: TRBD1
CDR3nt: TGTGCCAGCAGTTACCCCCGACAGGGGAACTATGGCTACACCTTC
CDR3aa: CASSYPRQGNYGYTF

v_gene: TRBV7-2
j_gene: TRBJ2-3
abundance: .
d_gene: TRBD1
CDR3nt: TGTGCCAGCAGCTTAGGGCCAGGGGGTTCCCCCGAGTCCACAGATACGCAGTATTTT
CDR3aa: CASSLGPGGSPESTDTQYF

v_gene: TRBV9
j_gene: TRBJ2-3
abundance: .
d_gene: TRBD2
CDR3nt: TGTGCCAGCAGCGGAGGACTAGCGGGGACACGTAGCACAGATACGCAGTATTTT
CDR3aa: CASSGGLAGTRSTDTQYF

v_gene: TRBV28
j_gene: TRBJ2-7
abundance: once
d_gene: TRBD2
CDR3nt: TGTGCCAGCAGTTTAGGAGGCGGGGGCTCCTACGAGCAGTACTTC
CDR3aa: CASSLGGGGSYEQYF

v_gene: TRBV18
j_gene: TRBJ1-1
abundance: once
d_gene: TRBD1
CDR3nt: TGTGCCAGCTCGCAGGGGGCAATGAACACTGAAGCTTTCTTT
CDR3aa: CASSQGAMNTEAFF

v_gene: TRBV28
j_gene: TRBJ2-7
abundance: once
d_gene: .
CDR3nt: TGTGCCAGCAGTTATTACTACGAGCAGTACTTC
CDR3aa: CASSYYYEQYF

v_gene: TRBV19
j_gene: TRBJ2-3
abundance: .
d_gene: .
CDR3nt: TGTGCCAGTAGTATCTCCCGGGGAAGCACAGATACGCAGTATTTT
CDR3aa: CASSISRGSTDTQYF